This T cell receptor beta chain was captured in a study of control samples from healthy donors and cancer patients. Trimming removed 5 bases from V and 4 bases from J, with 12 bases in between. Germline loops: CDR1 SEHNR, CDR2 FQNEAQ (reference sequence). There are 14 residues in the CDR3. Repertoires were generated with immunoSEQ multiplex PCR, while TCRdb's copy carries only in-frame clones and drops some. The sample has about 120,000 clones, roughly 90% seen once. Sequencing was performed on blood. This rearrangement joins TRBV7-9 to TRBJ2-4; D possibly corresponds to TRBD1 (5 bases). This clonotype originated in a middle-aged man in good health. CDR3 region: CASSGADGKNIQYF. As DNA, the CDR3 is TGTGCCAGCAGCGGGGCGGACGGGAAAAACATTCAGTACTTC.